The clone carrying this TCR beta chain came up once. Its specificity is unknown. These data come from a study of PD-1 blockade in classical Hodgkin lymphoma. Repertoires were generated with immunoSEQ multiplex PCR, while TCRdb's copy carries only in-frame clones and drops some. The sample shows approximately 21,000 clones, 90% of them seen only once. Noted time point: newly diagnosed, previously untreated cHL patient sample. By magnetic negative selection, CD4+ T cells were purified from thawed PBMCs. The authors used newly diagnosed, untreated classical Hodgkin lymphoma PBMCs as comparison. V gave up 1 base and J gave up 6 bases; unmatched junction bases: 3. Germline values: CDR1 SGHRS, CDR2 YFSETQ. CDR3 length: 15 residues. Findings and caveats of the study: Possibly reflecting disease activity or prior therapy, repertoire differences have causes that remain undefined. Newly diagnosed patients were reported to exhibit reduced baseline TCR diversity relative to healthy donors.

The chain uses TRBV5-1 and TRBJ2-2, with 10 bases that match TRBD2. This clonotype was sampled from a human donor with classical Hodgkin lymphoma. The sequenced material came from CD4+ T cells from blood. CDR3 nucleotides: TGCGCCAGCAGCTTGTCTAGCGGGAGCCCCGGGGAGCTGTTTTTT. Encoded protein: CASSLSSGSPGELFF.